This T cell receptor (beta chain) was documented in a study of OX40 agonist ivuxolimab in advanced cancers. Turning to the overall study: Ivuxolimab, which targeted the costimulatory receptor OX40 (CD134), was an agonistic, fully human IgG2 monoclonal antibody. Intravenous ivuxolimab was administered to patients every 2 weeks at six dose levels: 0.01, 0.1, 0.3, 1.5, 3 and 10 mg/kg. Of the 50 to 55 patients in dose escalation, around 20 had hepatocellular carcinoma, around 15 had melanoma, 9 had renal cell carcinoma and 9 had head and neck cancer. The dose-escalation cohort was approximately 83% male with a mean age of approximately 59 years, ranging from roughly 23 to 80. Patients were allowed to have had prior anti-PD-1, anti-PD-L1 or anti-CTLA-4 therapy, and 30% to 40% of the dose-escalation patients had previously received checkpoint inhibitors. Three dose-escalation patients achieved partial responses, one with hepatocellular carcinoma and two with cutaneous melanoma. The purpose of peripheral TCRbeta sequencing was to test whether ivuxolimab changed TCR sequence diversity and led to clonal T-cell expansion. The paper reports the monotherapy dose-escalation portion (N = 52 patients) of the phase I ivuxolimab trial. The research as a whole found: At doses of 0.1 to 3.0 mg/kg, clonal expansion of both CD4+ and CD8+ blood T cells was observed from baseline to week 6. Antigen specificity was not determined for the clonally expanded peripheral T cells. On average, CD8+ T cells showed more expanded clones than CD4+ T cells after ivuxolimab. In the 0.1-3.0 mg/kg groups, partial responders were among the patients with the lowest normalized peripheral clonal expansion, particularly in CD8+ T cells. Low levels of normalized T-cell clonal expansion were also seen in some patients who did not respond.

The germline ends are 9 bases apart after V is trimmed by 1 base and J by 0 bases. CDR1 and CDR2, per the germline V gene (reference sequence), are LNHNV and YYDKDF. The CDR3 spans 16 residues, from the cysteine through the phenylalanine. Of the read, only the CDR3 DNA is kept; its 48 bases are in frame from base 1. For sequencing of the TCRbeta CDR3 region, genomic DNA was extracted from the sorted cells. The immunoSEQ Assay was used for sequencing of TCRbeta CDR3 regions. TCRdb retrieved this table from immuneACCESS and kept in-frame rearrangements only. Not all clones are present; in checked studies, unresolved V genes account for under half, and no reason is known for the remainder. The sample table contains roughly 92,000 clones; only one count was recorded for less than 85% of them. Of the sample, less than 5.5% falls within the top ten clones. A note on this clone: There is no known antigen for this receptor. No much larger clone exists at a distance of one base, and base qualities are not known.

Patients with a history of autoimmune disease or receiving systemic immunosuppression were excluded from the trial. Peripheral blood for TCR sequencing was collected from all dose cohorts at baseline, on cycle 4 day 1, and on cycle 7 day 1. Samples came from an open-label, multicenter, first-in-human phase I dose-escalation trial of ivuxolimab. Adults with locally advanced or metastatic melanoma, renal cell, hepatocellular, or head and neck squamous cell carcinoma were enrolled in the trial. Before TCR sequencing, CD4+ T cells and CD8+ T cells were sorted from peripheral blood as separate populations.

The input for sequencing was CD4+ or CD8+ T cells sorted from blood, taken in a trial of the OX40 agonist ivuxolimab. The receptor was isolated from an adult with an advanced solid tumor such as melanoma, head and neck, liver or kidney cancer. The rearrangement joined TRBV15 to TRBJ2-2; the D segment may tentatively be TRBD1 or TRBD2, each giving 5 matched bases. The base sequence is TGTGCCACCAGCAGAGTGGGGACGGCGAACACCGGGGAGCTGTTTTTT. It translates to CATSRVGTANTGELFF.